The present T cell receptor (beta chain) was sequenced within a study of blood T cell repertoires in COVID-19. Study details: Spain, Italy and the United States supplied samples that represented acute and convalescent COVID-19. PBMCs, B-cell-depleted T cells, or T cells provided the cDNA or gDNA that made up the material.

Profiled with immunoSEQ multiplex PCR; TCRdb holds only in-frame clones, not every one. The repertoire includes fewer than 100,000 clones, roughly 78% of them detected once, and 10% sits in the top ten. The sample holds one count of this clone. This TCR was recovered from a woman between 65 and 79 years old with acute or convalescent COVID-19. Sequencing was carried out using peripheral blood.

CDR3 residues: CASSPREGTNLNTEAFF. DNA for the CDR3: TGCGCCAGCAGCCCCAGGGAGGGTACTAACCTGAACACTGAAGCTTTCTTT. The chain is built from TRBV5-1 and TRBJ1-1; D possibly corresponds to TRBD1 (5 bases). The germline V gene has CDR1 SGHRS and CDR2 YFSETQ. The CDR3 consists of 17 residues. V shed 4 bases and J shed 0 bases, with 19 bases lying between them. The entire variable domain, with the rest obtained from reference TRBV5-1 and TRBJ1-1, is as follows: KAGVTQTPRYLIKTRGQQVTLSCSPISGHRSVSWYQQTPGQGLQFLFEYFSETQRNKGNFPGRFSGRQFSNSRSEMNVSTLELGDSALYLCASSPREGTNLNTEAFFGQGTRLTVV.